This TCR beta chain was captured in a study of blood T cell repertoires in COVID-19. Study in general: Whether acute or convalescent, the COVID-19 samples came from the United States, Italy and Spain. T cells, B-cell-depleted T cells, or PBMCs supplied cDNA or gDNA.

Per the original methods: From reference gene primer amplification, estimates of nucleated cell counts were derived. Clones were read by immunoSEQ multiplex PCR, and TCRdb kept only the in-frame ones, dropping some. The V and J calls and the clone size are those of that table, but D and trimming were determined from the DNA. The sample records 200,000 to 250,000 clones, roughly nine tenths being singletons. Trimming shortened V by 5 bases and J by 2 bases, and 13 bases separated the two germline ends. The CDR3 is 15 residues long. CDR1 is SEHNR, CDR2 FQNEAQ, per germline (reference sequence). The chain combines TRBV7-9 with TRBJ1-3; perhaps TRBD1 as D (6 bases). The sequencing input was peripheral blood. This sequence originates from a man between 60 and 75 years old with acute or convalescent COVID-19. CDR3 sequence reads: CASSPRGGAGNTIYF. CDR3 nucleotides: TGTGCCAGCAGCCCACGAGGGGGAGCTGGAAACACCATATATTTT.